A selection of T cell receptor beta chains follows, all from one sample in a study of blood T cell repertoires in COVID-19. Libraries were prepared by immunoSEQ multiplex PCR; TCRdb keeps only in-frame clonotypes and omits some of them. The data hold 200,000 to 250,000 clones, with about 85% observed a single time. The sequencing sample was made of peripheral blood. These receptors were obtained from a woman aged 50 to 60 with COVID-19, enrolled during active disease. The CDR3 runs from the conserved cysteine through the conserved F or W. The D gene is left open where the match is weak. Clone size is given for some rows only: seen once, a few or many times, or a class if the clone is expanded.

clone_size	cdr3_length	v_call	j_call	d_call	cdr3_nt	cdr3_aa
NA	15	TRBV27	TRBJ1-3	NA	TGTGCCAGCAGTTTCCGAGGGGCGGGGGGAAACACCATATATTTT	CASSFRGAGGNTIYF
once	15	TRBV18	TRBJ1-4	NA	TGTGCCAGCTCACCCCGACAAGTAAGAGGGGAAAAACTGTTTTTT	CASSPRQVRGEKLFF
NA	16	TRBV5-8	TRBJ1-5	NA	TGTGCCAGCAGCTTGGGTACAGGAGGGAGGCATCAGCCCCAGCATTTT	CASSLGTGGRHQPQHF
NA	14	TRBV30	TRBJ2-4	TRBD1	TGTGCCTGGAGTGTAAACGACAGGGGAAACATTCAGTACTTC	CAWSVNDRGNIQYF
NA	13	TRBV6-5	TRBJ2-1	TRBD1	TGTGCCAGCACCCAGGGGGCGGTAAATGAGCAGTTCTTC	CASTQGAVNEQFF
NA	15	TRBV5-1	TRBJ1-3	NA	TGCGCCAGCAGCTTCGTGGGAGGCTCTGGAAACACCATATATTTT	CASSFVGGSGNTIYF
NA	15	TRBV30	TRBJ2-3	TRBD1	TGTGCCTGGAAGGGGGCGACGGGTGACCCAGATACGCAGTATTTT	CAWKGATGDPDTQYF
NA	16	TRBV5-1	TRBJ2-3	TRBD2	TGCGCCAGCAGCGCTAGGGCGGGGGGTAGCACAGATACGCAGTATTTT	CASSARAGGSTDTQYF
NA	17	TRBV3-1/TRBV3-2	TRBJ2-7	NA	TGTGCCAGCAGCCAATTATTTCTAGGGCTAGCCCACTACGAGCAGTACTTC	CASSQLFLGLAHYEQYF
NA	16	TRBV5-4	TRBJ2-4	TRBD1	TGTGCCAGCAGCTTTAGACAGGGCCTAGCCAAAAACATTCAGTACTTC	CASSFRQGLAKNIQYF
NA	15	TRBV28	TRBJ1-5	NA	TGTGCCAGCAGCCACTCCACGGGGGGACTTTGGCCCCAGCATTTT	CASSHSTGGLWPQHF
NA	18	TRBV5-4	TRBJ2-3	TRBD2	TGTGCCAGCAGCTTGGTCGCCGGGGGGGCAGGCAGCACAGATACGCAGTATTTT	CASSLVAGGAGSTDTQYF
few	14	TRBV3-1/TRBV3-2	TRBJ2-3	NA	TGTGCCAGCAGCCAAGATCCCGCTAGCCCAGTCGGCGGTTTT	CASSQDPASPVGGF
NA	15	TRBV28	TRBJ1-4	NA	TGTGCCAGCCAAAGAGGGGGTACAACTAATGAAAAACTGTTTTTT	CASQRGGTTNEKLFF
NA	13	TRBV28	TRBJ1-1	NA	TGTGCCAGCAGCTTAGGGGGGATAGCTGAAGCTTTCTTT	CASSLGGIAEAFF
NA	15	TRBV9	TRBJ1-1	NA	TGTGCCAGCAGCGTAGGTGGGACAATGAACACTGAAGCTTTCTTT	CASSVGGTMNTEAFF
NA	16	TRBV6-1	TRBJ1-1	NA	TGTGCCAGCAGTGAAGTTCCCCCCGGGGAGAACACTGAAGCTTTCTTT	CASSEVPPGENTEAFF
NA	16	TRBV3-1/TRBV3-2	TRBJ1-3	TRBD1	TGTGCCAGCAGCCTGCAGACAGGGCGAGCTGGAAACACCATATATTTT	CASSLQTGRAGNTIYF
NA	15	TRBV6-5	TRBJ2-1	TRBD1	TGTGCCAGCAGGGCGCCGGGACAGGGTTACAATGAGCAGTTCTTC	CASRAPGQGYNEQFF
NA	15	TRBV6-2/TRBV6-3	TRBJ2-3	NA	TGTGCCAGCAGTTCCACAGGGTTTCAGACAGATACGCAGTATTTT	CASSSTGFQTDTQYF
once	13	TRBV6-6	TRBJ2-1	NA	TGTGCCAGCAGTTCGTCGACTAAAGCGGGGCAGTTCTTC	CASSSSTKAGQFF
NA	16	TRBV5-6	TRBJ1-2	NA	TGTGCCAGCAGCTTCCCGGGATCCCCTCCTAACTATGGCTACACCTTC	CASSFPGSPPNYGYTF
NA	15	TRBV10-2	TRBJ1-5	TRBD1	TGCGCCAGCAGACCGGGACAGGGTTTATATCAGCCCCAGCATTTT	CASRPGQGLYQPQHF
NA	15	TRBV6-5	TRBJ2-7	TRBD2	TGTGCCAGCACCCTATATCGGGGGGAGTACTACGAGCAGTACTTC	CASTLYRGEYYEQYF
NA	15	TRBV7-6	TRBJ2-2	TRBD2	TGTGCCACCGCTTGGGAGGGGTCGAACACCGGGGAGCTGTTTTTT	CATAWEGSNTGELFF
NA	15	TRBV30	TRBJ1-1	NA	TGTGCCTACCTCCCCCTGGGGGGGGCGGGGACTGAAGCTTTCTTT	CAYLPLGGAGTEAFF
once	14	TRBV24-1	TRBJ1-2	TRBD1	TGTGCCACCAGTGACCCCTGGACAGGGCGCGGCTACACCTTC	CATSDPWTGRGYTF
NA	10	TRBV11-3	TRBJ2-3	NA	TGTGCCAGCCAGACAGATACGCAGTATTTT	CASQTDTQYF
NA	17	TRBV11-2	TRBJ2-3	TRBD2	TGTGCCAGCAGCCCCCTTGGGCACCGGCGGGGGACAGATACGCAGTATTTT	CASSPLGHRRGTDTQYF
NA	16	TRBV7-9	TRBJ2-7	NA	TGTGCCAGCAGCTTAGGGTTCCGGGGGTCCTACGACGAGCAGTACTTC	CASSLGFRGSYDEQYF
NA	12	TRBV7-3	TRBJ1-6	TRBD1	TGTGCCAGCAGTGTTGGGACAGGCAAGCTCCACTTT	CASSVGTGKLHF
once	15	TRBV19	TRBJ1-4	NA	TGTGCCAGTAGAGACAACTCCGCAACTAATGAAAAACTGTTTTTT	CASRDNSATNEKLFF
NA	15	TRBV30	TRBJ2-1	NA	TGTGCCTGGATTCCTTTCGACAGCTCCTACAATGAGCAGTTCTTC	CAWIPFDSSYNEQFF
NA	16	TRBV19	TRBJ2-2	NA	TGTGCCAGTAGTATGGATAGGGGGTGGAACACCGGGGAGCTGTTTTTT	CASSMDRGWNTGELFF
once	16	TRBV21-1	TRBJ1-5	NA	TGTGCCAGCAGCAAAGCGGGGGGAGTAGGCCCTCAGCCCCAGCATTTT	CASSKAGGVGPQPQHF